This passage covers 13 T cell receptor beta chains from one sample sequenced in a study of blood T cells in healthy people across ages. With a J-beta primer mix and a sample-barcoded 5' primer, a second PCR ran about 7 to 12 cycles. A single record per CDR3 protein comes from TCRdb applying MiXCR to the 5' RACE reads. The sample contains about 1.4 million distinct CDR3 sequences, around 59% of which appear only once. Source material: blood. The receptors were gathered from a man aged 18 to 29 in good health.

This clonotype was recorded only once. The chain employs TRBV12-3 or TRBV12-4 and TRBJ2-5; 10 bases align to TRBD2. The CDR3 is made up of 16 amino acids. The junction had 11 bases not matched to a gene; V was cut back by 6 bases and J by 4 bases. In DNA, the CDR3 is TGTGCCAGCAGCCAGGGACTAGCGAGTATAGGAGAGACCCAGTACTTC. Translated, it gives CASSQGLASIGETQYF.

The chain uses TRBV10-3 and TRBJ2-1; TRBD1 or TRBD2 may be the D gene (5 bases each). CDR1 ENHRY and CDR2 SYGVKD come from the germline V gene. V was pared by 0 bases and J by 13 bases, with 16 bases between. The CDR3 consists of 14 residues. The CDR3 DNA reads TGTGCCATCAGTGAGTCCCGGGACGTAGGGTTTCAGTTCTTC. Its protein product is CAISESRDVGFQFF.

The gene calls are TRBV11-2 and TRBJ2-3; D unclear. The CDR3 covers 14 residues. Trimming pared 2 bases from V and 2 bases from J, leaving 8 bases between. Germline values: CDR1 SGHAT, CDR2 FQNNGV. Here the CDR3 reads CASSLWQNTDTQYF. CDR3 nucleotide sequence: TGTGCCAGCAGCTTATGGCAGAACACAGATACGCAGTATTTT.

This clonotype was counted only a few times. In DNA, the CDR3 is TGCAGCGCGAACTTAGGCGAGACCCAGTACTTC. Translating it yields CSANLGETQYF. The chain recombines TRBV29-1 with TRBJ2-5; no reliable D call. CDR1 is SQVTM, CDR2 ANQGSEA, per germline. The V and J ends lost 7 bases and 5 bases respectively, with 11 bases between them. This CDR3 has 11 amino acids.

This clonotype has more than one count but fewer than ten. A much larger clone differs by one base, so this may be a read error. The CDR3 DNA reads as TGCAGCGTTGGCCATGGGGCAGACTACGAGCAGTACTTC. Translation gives CSVGHGADYEQYF. The J gene is TRBJ2-7, the V gene TRBV29-1; tentatively, D is TRBD1 (5 bases). V was trimmed by 4 bases and J by 3 bases, leaving 13 bases between them. Germline V gene sequence: CDR1 SQVTM, CDR2 ANQGSEA. CDR3 length: 13 residues.

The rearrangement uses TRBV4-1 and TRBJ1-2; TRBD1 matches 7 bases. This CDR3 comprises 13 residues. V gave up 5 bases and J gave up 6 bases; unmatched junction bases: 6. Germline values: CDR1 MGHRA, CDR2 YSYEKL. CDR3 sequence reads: CASSFRGVNGYTF. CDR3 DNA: TGCGCCAGCAGCTTCAGGGGGGTTAATGGCTACACCTTC.

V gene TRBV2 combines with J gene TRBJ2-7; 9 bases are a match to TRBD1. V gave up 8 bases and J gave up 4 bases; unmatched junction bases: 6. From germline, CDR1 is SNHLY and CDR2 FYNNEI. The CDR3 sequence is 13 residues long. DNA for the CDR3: TGTGCCAGCCGCGGGACAGGGATTTACGAGCAGTACTTC. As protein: CASRGTGIYEQYF.

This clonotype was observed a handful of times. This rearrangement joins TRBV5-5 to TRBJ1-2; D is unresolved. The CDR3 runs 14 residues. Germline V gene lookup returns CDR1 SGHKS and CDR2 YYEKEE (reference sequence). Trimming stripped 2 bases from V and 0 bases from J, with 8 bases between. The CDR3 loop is CASSFERANYGYTF. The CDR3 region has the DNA TGTGCCAGCAGCTTCGAAAGAGCTAACTATGGCTACACCTTC.

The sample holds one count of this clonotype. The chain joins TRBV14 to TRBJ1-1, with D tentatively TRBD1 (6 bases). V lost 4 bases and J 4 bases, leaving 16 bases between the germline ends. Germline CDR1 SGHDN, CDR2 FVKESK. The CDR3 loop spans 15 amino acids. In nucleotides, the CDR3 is TGTGCCAGCAGCCCGCTCGGGGGGGCGAGCACTGAAGCTTTCTTT. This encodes CASSPLGGASTEAFF.

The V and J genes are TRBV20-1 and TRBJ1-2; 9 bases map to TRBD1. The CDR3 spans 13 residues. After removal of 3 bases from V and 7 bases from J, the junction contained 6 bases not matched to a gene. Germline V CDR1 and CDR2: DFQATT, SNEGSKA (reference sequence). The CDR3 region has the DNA TGCAGTGCTAGCACAGGGGGCGCGTCTGGCTACACCTTC. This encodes CSASTGGASGYTF.

CDR3 in amino acids: CSALGETGSTDTQYF. The CDR3 coding sequence is TGCAGTGCTCTCGGGGAGACAGGTAGCACAGATACGCAGTATTTT. This chain links TRBV20-1 with TRBJ2-3; D perhaps matches TRBD1 (6 bases). Trimming took off 5 bases at V and 0 bases at J, with 15 bases between the two ends. Germline V lookup: CDR1 DFQATT, CDR2 SNEGSKA (reference sequence). The CDR3 is 15 residues long.

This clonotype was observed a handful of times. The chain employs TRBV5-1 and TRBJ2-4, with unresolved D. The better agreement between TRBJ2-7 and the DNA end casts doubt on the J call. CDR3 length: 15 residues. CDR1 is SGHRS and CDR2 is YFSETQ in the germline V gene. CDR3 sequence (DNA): TGCGCCAGCAGCTTGGCAGTAGGGCCACCCTACGAGCAGTACTTC. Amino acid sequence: CASSLAVGPPYEQYF.

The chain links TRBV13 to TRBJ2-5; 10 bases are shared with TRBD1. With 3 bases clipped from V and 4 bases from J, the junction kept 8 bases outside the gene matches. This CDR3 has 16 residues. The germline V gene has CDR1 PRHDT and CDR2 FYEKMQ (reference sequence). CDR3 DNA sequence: TGTGCCAGCAGCTTGTCCCCGGGACAGGGGCCAGAGACCCAGTACTTC. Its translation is CASSLSPGQGPETQYF. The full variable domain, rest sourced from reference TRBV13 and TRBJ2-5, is AAGVIQSPRHLIKEKRETATLKCYPIPRHDTVYWYQQGPGQDPQFLISFYEKMQSDKGSIPDRFSAQQFSDYHSELNMSSLELGDSALYFCASSLSPGQGPETQYFGPGTRLLVL.